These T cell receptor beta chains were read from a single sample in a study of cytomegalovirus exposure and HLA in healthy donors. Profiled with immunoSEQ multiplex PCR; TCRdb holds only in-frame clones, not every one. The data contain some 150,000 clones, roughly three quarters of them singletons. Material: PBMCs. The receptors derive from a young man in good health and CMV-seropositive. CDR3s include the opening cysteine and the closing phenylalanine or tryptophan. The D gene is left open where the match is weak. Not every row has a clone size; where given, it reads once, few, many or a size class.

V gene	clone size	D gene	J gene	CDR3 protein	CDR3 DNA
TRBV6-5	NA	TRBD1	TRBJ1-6	CASSGTGDLSSPLHF	TGTGCCAGCAGTGGAACAGGGGACTTGTCTAGCCCCCTCCACTTT
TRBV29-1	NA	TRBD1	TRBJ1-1	CSVMTGMNTEAFF	TGCAGCGTCATGACAGGGATGAACACTGAAGCTTTCTTT
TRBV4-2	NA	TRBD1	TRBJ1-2	CASSQDDREGYGYTF	TGTGCCAGCAGCCAGGACGACAGGGAAGGGTATGGCTACACCTTC
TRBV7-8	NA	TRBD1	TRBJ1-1	CASSLVGAGTVNTEAFF	TGTGCCAGCAGCTTAGTGGGGGCCGGGACAGTGAACACTGAAGCTTTCTTT
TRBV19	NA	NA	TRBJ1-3	CASSTRQFSGNTIYF	TGTGCCAGTAGTACAAGACAGTTCTCTGGAAACACCATATATTTT
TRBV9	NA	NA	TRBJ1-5	CASSTGFSNQPQHF	TGTGCCAGCAGCACAGGGTTTAGCAATCAGCCCCAGCATTTT
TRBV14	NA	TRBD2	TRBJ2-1	CASSQGGLAELNEQFF	TGTGCCAGCAGCCAAGGGGGTCTAGCGGAACTCAATGAGCAGTTCTTC
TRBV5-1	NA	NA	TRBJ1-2	CASSIPTTNYGYTF	TGCGCCAGCAGCATACCGACAACCAACTATGGCTACACCTTC
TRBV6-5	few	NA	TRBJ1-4	CASSPAGGTEKLFF	TGTGCCAGCAGTCCCGCGGGGGGAACTGAAAAACTGTTTTTT
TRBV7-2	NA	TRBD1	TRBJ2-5	CASSLESRGWETQYF	TGTGCCAGCAGCTTAGAAAGCAGGGGGTGGGAGACCCAGTACTTC
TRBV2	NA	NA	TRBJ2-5	CASMPEETQYF	TGTGCCAGCATGCCGGAAGAGACCCAGTACTTC
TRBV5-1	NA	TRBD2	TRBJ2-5	CASSWTTSRGQETQYF	TGCGCCAGCAGCTGGACGACTAGCCGGGGGCAAGAGACCCAGTACTTC
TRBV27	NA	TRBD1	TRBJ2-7	CASRQTGGTYEQYF	TGTGCCAGCAGGCAGACAGGGGGAACCTACGAGCAGTACTTC
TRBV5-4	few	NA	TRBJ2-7	CASSLGGTAGYEQYF	TGTGCCAGCAGCCTTGGGGGGACAGCGGGTTACGAGCAGTACTTC
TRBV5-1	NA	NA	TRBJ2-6	CASSLGPGGANVPTF	TGCGCCAGCAGCCTGGGGCCTGGCGGGGCCAACGTCCCGACTTTC
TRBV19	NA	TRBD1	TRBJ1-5	CASSYLGQAYSNQPQHF	TGTGCCAGTAGTTACCTGGGACAGGCGTATAGCAATCAGCCCCAGCATTTT
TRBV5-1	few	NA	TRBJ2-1	CASSRAAGSLHEQFF	TGCGCCAGCAGCCGGGCGGCGGGGAGCCTCCATGAGCAGTTCTTC
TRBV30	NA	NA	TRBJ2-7	CAWSDREYEQYF	TGTGCCTGGAGTGACAGGGAATACGAGCAGTACTTC
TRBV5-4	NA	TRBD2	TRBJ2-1	CASSTLAGGGPGHYNEQFF	TGTGCCAGCAGCACACTAGCGGGAGGTGGCCCTGGCCATTACAATGAGCAGTTCTTC
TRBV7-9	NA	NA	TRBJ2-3	CASSPGVLDTQYF	TGTGCCAGCAGCCCCGGGGTCCTGGATACGCAGTATTTT
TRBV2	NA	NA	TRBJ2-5	CASRVRGRSIGETQYF	TGTGCCAGCAGGGTCAGGGGGAGGTCGATAGGGGAGACCCAGTACTTC
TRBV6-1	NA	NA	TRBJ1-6	CASKTHDNRNSPLHF	TGTGCCAGCAAAACACACGACAATAGGAATTCACCCCTCCACTTT
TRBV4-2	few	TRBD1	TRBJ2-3	CASSLQLGQEWTDTQYF	TGTGCCAGCAGCCTCCAATTGGGACAGGAATGGACAGATACGCAGTATTTT
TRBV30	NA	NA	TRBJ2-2	CAFEGGDRELFF	TGTGCCTTTGAGGGAGGAGACAGGGAGCTGTTTTTT
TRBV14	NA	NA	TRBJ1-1	CASSQGPGRTEAFF	TGTGCCAGCAGCCAAGGTCCGGGTAGGACTGAAGCTTTCTTT
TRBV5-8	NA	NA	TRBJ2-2	CASSLEAGGELFF	TGTGCCAGCAGCTTGGAAGCGGGCGGGGAGCTGTTTTTT
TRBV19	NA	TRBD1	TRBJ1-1	CASSIPRGQRNTEAFF	TGTGCCAGTAGTATTCCAAGGGGGCAGAGGAACACTGAAGCTTTCTTT
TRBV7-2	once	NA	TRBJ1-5	CASSLVLGGPIKPQHF	TGTGCCAGCAGCTTAGTCTTGGGGGGGCCAATCAAGCCCCAGCATTTT
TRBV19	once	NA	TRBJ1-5	CASSWGDSNQPQHF	TGTGCCAGCTCCTGGGGGGATAGCAATCAGCCCCAGCATTTT
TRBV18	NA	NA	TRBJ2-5	CASSPPTGAQAQETQYF	TGTGCCAGCTCACCACCTACTGGGGCCCAGGCACAAGAGACCCAGTACTTC
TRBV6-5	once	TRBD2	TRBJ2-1	CASSYSAGASDEQFF	TGTGCCAGCAGTTACTCGGCGGGAGCTAGCGATGAGCAGTTCTTC
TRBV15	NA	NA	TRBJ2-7	CATSRELAEQYF	TGTGCCACCAGCAGAGAATTGGCCGAGCAGTACTTC
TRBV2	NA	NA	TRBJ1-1	CASKLDRNTEAFF	TGTGCCAGCAAACTGGACAGGAACACTGAAGCTTTCTTT
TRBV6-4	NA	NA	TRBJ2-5	CASSPQGGETQYF	TGTGCCAGCAGTCCGCAGGGGGGAGAGACCCAGTACTTC
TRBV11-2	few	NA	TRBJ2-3	CASSYSPGTDTQYF	TGTGCCAGCAGCTATAGTCCGGGCACAGATACGCAGTATTTT
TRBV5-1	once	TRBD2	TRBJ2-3	CASSLGLAGSTDTQYF	TGCGCCAGCAGCCTAGGACTAGCGGGATCCACAGATACGCAGTATTTT
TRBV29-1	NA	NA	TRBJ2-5	CSVGEQALETQYF	TGCAGCGTTGGAGAGCAGGCCCTAGAGACCCAGTACTTC
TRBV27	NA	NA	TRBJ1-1	CASSWVPGSPPTEAFF	TGTGCCAGCAGTTGGGTTCCGGGTTCCCCCCCCACTGAAGCTTTCTTT
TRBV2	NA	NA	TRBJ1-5	CATRGEGRGQPQHF	TGTGCCACCCGAGGGGAGGGAAGAGGTCAGCCCCAGCATTTT
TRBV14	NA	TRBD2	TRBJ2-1	CASSQLAGGGDEQFF	TGTGCCAGCAGCCAGCTAGCGGGAGGGGGCGATGAGCAGTTCTTC
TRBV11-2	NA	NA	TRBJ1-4	CASSFGGFNEKLFF	TGTGCCAGCAGCTTCGGAGGATTCAATGAAAAACTGTTTTTT
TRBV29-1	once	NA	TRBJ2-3	CSVETERDTQYF	TGCAGCGTAGAGACAGAACGAGATACGCAGTATTTT
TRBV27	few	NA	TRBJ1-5	CASSLGSGNQPQHF	TGTGCCAGCAGTTTGGGTTCGGGGAATCAGCCCCAGCATTTT
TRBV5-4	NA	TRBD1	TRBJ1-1	CASSPRDRPTEAFF	TGTGCCAGCAGCCCCCGGGACAGACCTACGGAAGCTTTCTTT
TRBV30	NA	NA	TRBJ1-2	CAWSVPRAAGNGYTF	TGTGCCTGGAGTGTCCCCAGGGCCGCAGGGAATGGCTACACCTTC
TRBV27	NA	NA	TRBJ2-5	CASSEGKRNQETQYF	TGTGCCAGCAGTGAGGGCAAACGGAACCAAGAGACCCAGTACTTC
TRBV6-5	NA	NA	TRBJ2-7	CASSYFAGLYEQYF	TGTGCCAGCAGTTACTTCGCGGGGCTTTACGAGCAGTACTTC
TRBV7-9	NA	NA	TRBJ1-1	CASVGEGVEAFF	TGTGCCAGCGTAGGGGAGGGAGTCGAAGCTTTCTTT
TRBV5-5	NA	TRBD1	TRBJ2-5	CASSLGTGKETQYF	TGTGCCAGCAGCCTGGGGACAGGGAAGGAGACCCAGTACTTC
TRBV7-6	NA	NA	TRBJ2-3	CASSLAGDTDTQYF	TGTGCCAGCAGCTTGGCGGGCGACACAGATACGCAGTATTTT
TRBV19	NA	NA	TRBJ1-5	CASSMTLNQPQHF	TGTGCCAGTAGTATGACTCTGAATCAGCCCCAGCATTTT
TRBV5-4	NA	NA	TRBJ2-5	CASSSSGRGGETQYF	TGTGCCAGCAGCTCCTCGGGGCGGGGCGGGGAGACCCAGTACTTC
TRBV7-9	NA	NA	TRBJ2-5	CASSETVYQETQYF	TGTGCCAGCAGCGAGACAGTGTACCAAGAGACCCAGTACTTC
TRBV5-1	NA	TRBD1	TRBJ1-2	CASSLVGQGGSYGYTF	TGCGCCAGCAGCTTGGTTGGACAGGGTGGTAGCTATGGCTACACCTTC
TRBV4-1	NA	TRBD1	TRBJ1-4	CASSHPPLGGEDEKLFF	TGCGCCAGCAGCCACCCCCCCTTAGGGGGCGAAGACGAAAAACTGTTTTTT
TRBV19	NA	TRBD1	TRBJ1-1	CASRTGGVFTEAFF	TGTGCCAGTAGAACAGGGGGCGTCTTCACTGAAGCTTTCTTT
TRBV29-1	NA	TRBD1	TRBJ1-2	CSAPGQGGGYTF	TGCAGCGCCCCGGGACAGGGAGGTGGCTACACCTTC
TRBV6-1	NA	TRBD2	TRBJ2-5	CASVPGGIQETQYF	TGTGCCAGCGTGCCGGGAGGTATTCAAGAGACCCAGTACTTC